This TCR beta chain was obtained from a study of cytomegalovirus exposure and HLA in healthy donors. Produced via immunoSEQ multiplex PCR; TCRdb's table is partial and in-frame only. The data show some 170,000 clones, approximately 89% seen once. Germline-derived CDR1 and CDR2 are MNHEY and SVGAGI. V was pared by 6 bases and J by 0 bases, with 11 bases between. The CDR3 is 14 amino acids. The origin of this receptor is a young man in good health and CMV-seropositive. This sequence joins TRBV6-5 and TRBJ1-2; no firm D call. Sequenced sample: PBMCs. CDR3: CASSPLTANYGYTF. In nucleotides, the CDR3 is TGTGCCAGCAGCCCCCTCACAGCTAACTATGGCTACACCTTC.